One sample yielded the 21 T cell receptor beta chains listed below, sequenced in a study of shared clonotypes between healthy human individuals (dated by TCRdb to 2020 to 2021). Library preparation was by the immunoSEQ multiplex PCR assay. TCRdb re-hosts the immuneACCESS table, in-frame sequences only. Its copies lack some clones; in the studies checked, an unresolved V gene accounts for under half of them, and the cause for the rest is not known. Across this sample there are 150,000 to 200,000 clones, with 65% to 80% seen only once. About 9.4% of the sample lies in the top ten. What was sequenced was memory CD4+ T cells sorted from blood. The cell subset or site label, as the study defines it: CD45RA-negative fraction. These receptors were collected from a man younger than 40 in good health.

V gene TRBV10-2 combines with J gene TRBJ1-1, with no clear D. The CDR3 loop spans 13 amino acids. The V and J ends lost 8 bases and 2 bases respectively, with 12 bases between them. The germline V gene has CDR1 WSHSY and CDR2 SAAADI. The CDR3 spells CASRLRTNTEAFF. The CDR3 region has the DNA TGCGCCAGCCGATTAAGAACTAACACTGAAGCTTTCTTT.

The V call is TRBV28, the J call TRBJ2-7; TRBD2 matches 7 bases. With 5 bases clipped from V and 5 bases from J, the junction kept 12 bases outside the gene matches. The CDR3 spans 15 residues. Looked up from germline, CDR1 is MDHEN and CDR2 is SYDVKM. The CDR3 region is CASSPPGGPIDEQYF. Here the CDR3 DNA reads TGTGCCAGCAGTCCCCCGGGAGGCCCAATTGACGAGCAGTACTTC.

The chain joins TRBV5-6 to TRBJ1-1; D is undetermined. CDR3 length: 15 residues. V lost 9 bases and J 1 base, leaving 19 bases between the germline ends. CDR1 is SGHDT, CDR2 YYEEEE, per germline. CDR3 DNA sequence: TGTGCCACCAGAATAATGACGGCTTCGAACACTGAAGCTTTCTTT. Its translation: CATRIMTASNTEAFF.

This chain joins TRBV29-1 and TRBJ2-7; TRBD1 might be the D (5 bases). Trimming removed 4 bases from V and 3 bases from J, with 13 bases in between. This CDR3 is 13 amino acids long. The V gene's germline CDR1 is SQVTM and CDR2 ANQGSEA. The CDR3 DNA sequence: TGCAGCGTTGTCACAGGCCTAAACTACGAGCAGTACTTC. Its translation: CSVVTGLNYEQYF.

The chain has TRBV6-6 and TRBJ2-1; 8 nucleotides line up with TRBD2. The CDR3 loop spans 16 amino acids. J lost 5 bases, V lost 5 bases, and 11 bases had no gene match. In germline, CDR1 is MNHNY, CDR2 SVGAGI (reference sequence). CDR3: CASSRRSGINNNEQFF. The CDR3 nucleotides read TGTGCCAGCAGTCGACGTAGCGGGATTAATAACAATGAGCAGTTCTTC.

The rearrangement uses TRBV5-1 and TRBJ2-1; weak D call: TRBD2 (5 bases). The CDR3 has 15 amino acids. Trimming stripped 3 bases from V and 5 bases from J, with 15 bases between. Looked up from germline, CDR1 is SGHRS and CDR2 is YFSETQ. CDR3 loop: CASSSRQPGNNEQFF. CDR3 nucleotide sequence: TGCGCCAGCAGCTCAAGACAACCGGGGAACAATGAGCAGTTCTTC.

Concerning this clone: One end of the junction is discordant with germline, which a read error may explain. CDR3 residues: CASSIAGVASYEQYF. The CDR3 DNA reads as TGTGCCAGCAGCATAGCGGGAGTCGCCTCCTACGAGCAGTACTTC. The V and J genes are TRBV7-2 and TRBJ2-7; TRBD2 aligns across 9 bases. Germline CDR1 and CDR2: SGHTA and FQGNSA. The CDR3 runs 15 residues.

The chain links TRBV11-2 to TRBJ1-3; D uncertain. Germline V CDR1 and CDR2: SGHAT, FQNNGV. Deletions cut 6 bases from V and 2 bases from J, with 14 bases between. CDR3 length equals 15 residues. This CDR3 reads CASRTPGRPGNTIYF. The DNA of the CDR3 is TGTGCCAGCAGGACGCCAGGCCGACCTGGAAACACCATATATTTT.

This chain links TRBV27 with TRBJ1-5; 7 bases align to TRBD1. The V segment lost 8 bases and the J segment 12 bases; nucleotides outside the gene matches: 13. This CDR3 has 13 amino acids. The germline V gene has CDR1 MNHEY and CDR2 SMNVEV (reference sequence). For the CDR3, the DNA is TGTGCCAGCGGCCCCCAGGGGGGGAGGCGCCAGCATTTT. It codes for CASGPQGGRRQHF.

The DNA for the CDR3 is TGTGCCAGCAGCCAATTGCGAGGGAGGGCCGGGGGCAATGAGCAGTTCTTC. It codes for CASSQLRGRAGGNEQFF. This sequence joins TRBV16 and TRBJ2-1; 7 bases line up with TRBD2. Germline V CDR1 and CDR2: KGHSY, FQNENV. The V gene end was trimmed by 1 base and the J gene end by 6 bases; junction bases not matched to a gene: 12. The CDR3 runs 17 residues.

The CDR3 DNA is TGTGCCAGCAGCTTAGGGGCAGGGGGCACAGATACGCAGTATTTT. It specifies CASSLGAGGTDTQYF. The chain couples TRBV11-2 to TRBJ2-3, with D tentatively TRBD1 (6 bases). This CDR3 has 15 amino acids. The V and J ends lost 1 base and 1 base respectively, with 9 bases between them. Germline V gene lookup returns CDR1 SGHAT and CDR2 FQNNGV.

The V and J genes are TRBV11-2 and TRBJ1-5; D ambiguous. Trimming took off 4 bases at V and 4 bases at J, with 5 bases between the two ends. The CDR3 is 12 residues long. The germline V gene has CDR1 SGHAT and CDR2 FQNNGV. CDR3 in amino acids: CASSSQNQPQHF. CDR3 DNA: TGTGCCAGCAGCTCCCAAAATCAGCCCCAGCATTTT.

This clone was recorded only once. The gene calls are TRBV6-1 and TRBJ2-7; TRBD2 aligns across 7 bases. Unmatched junction bases numbered 4, after V lost 1 base and J lost 4 bases. The CDR3 consists of 14 residues. CDR1 and CDR2 (germline): MNHNS, SASEGT. This CDR3 is CASSEVAGVYEQYF. The CDR3 region has the DNA TGTGCCAGCAGTGAAGTTGCGGGAGTGTACGAGCAGTACTTC.

The chain is built from TRBV7-3 and TRBJ2-5; D may be TRBD1 or TRBD2 (5 bases each). V was shortened by 7 bases and J by 4 bases, with 16 bases between the two germline ends. Germline V gives CDR1 SGHTA, CDR2 FQGTGA. The CDR3 spans 14 residues. The CDR3 DNA reads as TGTGCCAGCATCGAGAGACGGGGCGGAGAGACCCAGTACTTC. This sequence encodes CASIERRGGETQYF.

This clone was seen only a few times. V usage is TRBV9 and J usage is TRBJ2-1; D possibly corresponds to TRBD2 (6 bases). Germline CDR1 reads SGDLS; CDR2 reads YYNGEE. Between the trimmed V and J ends, which lost 5 bases and 0 bases, there was a span of 9 bases. The CDR3 covers 14 residues. CDR3 DNA: TGTGCCAGCAGTAGCGGAAGCTCCTACAATGAGCAGTTCTTC. Its protein is CASSSGSSYNEQFF.

This chain links TRBV2 with TRBJ2-6, with D unclear. The V end was cut by 4 bases, the J end by 0 bases, with 4 bases between. This CDR3 region has 14 residues. Germline loops: CDR1 SNHLY, CDR2 FYNNEI. The CDR3 spells CASSVRSGANVLTF. The CDR3 DNA sequence: TGTGCCAGCAGTGTCCGCTCTGGGGCCAACGTCCTGACTTTC.

The chain links TRBV5-1 to TRBJ1-1; D remains ambiguous. Germline V gives CDR1 SGHRS, CDR2 YFSETQ. This CDR3 is built from 16 residues. The V end was cut by 4 bases, the J end by 1 base, with 17 bases between. CDR3 protein: CASSRGDKGSNTEAFF. The CDR3, as DNA: TGCGCCAGCAGCCGGGGAGATAAGGGTTCGAACACTGAAGCTTTCTTT.

This clone appeared a few times. This sequence joins TRBV5-1 and TRBJ2-7; D is perhaps TRBD2 (7 bases). The CDR3 length is 14 residues. Germline V gene sequence: CDR1 SGHRS, CDR2 YFSETQ. The germline V and J ends were trimmed by 0 bases and 7 bases, with 14 bases remaining between them. CDR3 nucleotide sequence: TGCGCCAGCAGCTTGGATAGGGGGGGGGAGGAGCAGTACTTC. Protein sequence: CASSLDRGGEEQYF.

The rearrangement links TRBV25-1 to TRBJ2-1; perhaps D is TRBD1 or TRBD2 (5 bases each). CDR3 length: 18 amino acids. Germline V gene data show CDR1 as MGHDK and CDR2 as SYGVNS. Trimming took 1 base from V and 0 from J, leaving 16 bases between them. The chain's CDR3 is CASSESGPSAISYNEQFF. The DNA of the CDR3 is TGTGCCAGCAGTGAATCGGGACCATCGGCGATCTCCTACAATGAGCAGTTCTTC.

This sequence joins TRBV6-1 and TRBJ1-5, with D unclear. The V and J ends lost 4 bases and 0 bases respectively, with 13 bases between them. Germline V gene data show CDR1 as MNHNS and CDR2 as SASEGT. The CDR3 length is 16 residues. The CDR3 reads CASSANAQNSNQPQHF. CDR3 DNA sequence: TGTGCCAGCAGTGCGAATGCACAAAATAGCAATCAGCCCCAGCATTTT.

This chain joins TRBV7-9 and TRBJ2-3; 7 bases line up with TRBD2. Germline V gene lookup returns CDR1 SEHNR and CDR2 FQNEAQ (reference sequence). V trimming: 5 bases; J trimming: 1 base; junction bases outside the gene matches: 6. There are 15 residues in the CDR3. The CDR3 DNA follows: TGTGCCAGCAGCCGCGGGAGCCCAGGCACAGATACGCAGTATTTT. This codes for CASSRGSPGTDTQYF.